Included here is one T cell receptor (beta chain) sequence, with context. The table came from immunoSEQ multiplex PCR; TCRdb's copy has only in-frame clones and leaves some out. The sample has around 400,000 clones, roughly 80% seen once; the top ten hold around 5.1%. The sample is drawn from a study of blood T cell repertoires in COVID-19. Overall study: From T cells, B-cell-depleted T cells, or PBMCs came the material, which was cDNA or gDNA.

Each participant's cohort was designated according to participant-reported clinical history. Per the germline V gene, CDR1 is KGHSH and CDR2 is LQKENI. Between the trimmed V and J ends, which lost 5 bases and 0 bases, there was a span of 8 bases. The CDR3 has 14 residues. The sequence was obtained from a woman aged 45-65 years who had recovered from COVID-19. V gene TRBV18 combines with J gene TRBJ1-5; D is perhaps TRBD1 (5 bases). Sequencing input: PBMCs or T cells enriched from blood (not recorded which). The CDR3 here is CASSTGGSNQPQHF. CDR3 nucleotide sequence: TGTGCCAGCTCAACCGGGGGTAGCAATCAGCCCCAGCATTTT.